Reported below is one T cell receptor beta chain. The antigen it binds to is not known. No much larger clone exists at a distance of one base, and base qualities are not known. Sample treatment or condition, as interpreted from the label and publication: allogeneic hematopoietic cell transplantation with graft depleted of TCRalphabeta T cells and CD19 B cells. The children who served as transplant recipients had been given grafts of TCRalphabeta/CD19-depleted allogeneic hematopoietic cells. The CDR3 goes from the cysteine to the phenylalanine over 17 residues. The kept DNA is CDR3 alone, 51 bases in frame from the first base. The germline V and J ends show losses of 5 bases and 1 base respectively, and no gene match explains 10 bases of the junction. The germline V gene (reference sequence) yields LGHDT for CDR1 and YNNKEL for CDR2. The data stem from a study of T-cell reconstitution after alpha-beta-depleted transplantation in children (dated by TCRdb to 2015 to 2016). About the investigation overall: Using TCR repertoire profiling, the study quantitatively followed how T-cell immune reconstitution unfolded in children after TCRalphabeta/CD19-depleted allogeneic hematopoietic cell transplantation.

Library generation was performed with PCR. Sequencer: Illumina HiSeq 2500. TCR library preparation used molecular barcoding, with unique molecular identifiers applied to normalize quantification of the TCRbeta repertoire. The raw public reads went through TCRdb reprocessing: fastp at Q25, MiXCR clone calling, in-frame beta chains kept. Each entry merges the rows of one CDR3 protein and shows their most common DNA and genes. This sample lists about 1,000,000 distinct CDR3 sequences; about 30% were detected once. The ten largest clonotypes hold about 28% of the sample. The paper as a whole reports these results and caveats: The apparently early alphabetaT-cell count recovery about two months after transplant was reportedly dependent on only several hundred rapidly expanded clones derived from non-depleted graft cells. In some patients, the high TCRbeta diversity seen at day 60 was put down to recipient T cells and intrathymic progenitors that had survived conditioning. The frequencies of hyperexpanded clones fell over the following months, and after one year, T-cell counts and TCRbeta diversity were mostly attributed to newly produced T cells.

This material consisted of PBMCs, mostly from graft donor cells, taken 360 days after TCRalphabeta/CD19-depleted stem cell transplant. This chain is built from TRBV3-1 and TRBJ1-5; the central 8 bases match TRBD1. The sequence was obtained from a boy younger than two who had a stem cell transplant for SCID, so the T cells may come from the graft donor. In nucleotide form, the sequence is TGTGCCAGCAGCAAGTCCCGACAGGGGATGAGCAATCAGCCCCAGCATTTT. Translated, this is CASSKSRQGMSNQPQHF.